The subject of this entry is one T cell receptor (beta chain). Individual TCR cDNA molecules each bore their own unique molecular identifier. MiXCR was run by TCRdb on the 5' RACE reads, yielding one entry per CDR3 protein. In the table there are 55,000 to 75,000 distinct CDR3 sequences, roughly 8% of which are singletons. These data are taken from a study of spatial heterogeneity in lung cancer. Turning to the study itself: Raw-read counts averaged over ten per unique TCR and UMI combination.

Described time point: sample taken at primary tumor resection. The authors sequenced whole RNA from tumor, nontumor lung or frozen PBMC without sorting. Donation came from some 73 patients with untreated early-stage non-small cell lung cancer. The CDR3 covers 17 residues. The trim removed 5 bases at V and 2 bases at J, leaving 10 bases unmatched. The germline CDR1 and CDR2 sequences are KGHSH and LQKENI. The specimen was PBMCs, collected at surgery. The source is a female donor with early-stage non-small cell lung cancer. The chain carries TRBV18 and TRBJ2-1; TRBD1 matches 9 bases. CDR3 sequence reads: CASSKPDGTGPYNEQFF. CDR3 DNA sequence: TGTGCCAGCTCAAAACCTGACGGGACAGGGCCCTACAATGAGCAGTTCTTC.